The 4 T cell receptor beta chains below come from one sample, sequenced in a study of response to subunit inactivated influenza vaccine. One entry per CDR3 protein results from TCRdb running MiXCR on the RT-PCR reads. The data hold around 480,000 distinct CDR3 sequences, with approximately 11% observed a single time. This sample comprised PBMCs from blood, obtained about 40 days after vaccination. The origin of the receptors is a man aged 50-59 years who received an inactivated influenza vaccine.

J is TRBJ2-4 and V is TRBV15; D remains ambiguous. Germline assignment: CDR1 LNHNV and CDR2 YYDKDF (reference sequence). The CDR3 contains 16 residues. V gave up 0 bases and J gave up 2 bases, with 11 bases separating them. Here the CDR3 DNA reads TGTGCCACCAGCAGAGATCAGATTGGCTCCAAAAACATTCAGTACTTC. Its protein is CATSRDQIGSKNIQYF.

This clonotype was recorded many times. The chain recombines TRBV4-3 with TRBJ2-1; D not certain. The CDR3 has 14 residues. The germline V gene has CDR1 LGHNA and CDR2 YSLEER. The V end was cut by 0 bases, the J end by 4 bases, with 7 bases between. The DNA for the CDR3 is TGCGCCAGCAGCCAAGATCCCGTTTACAATGAGCAGTTCTTC. This translates into CASSQDPVYNEQFF.

The CDR3 nucleotides are TGTGCCAGCAGCTTAGCTCCAGGGGCAGATACGCAGTATTTT. Encoded protein: CASSLAPGADTQYF. The chain is built from TRBV7-2 and TRBJ2-3; TRBD1 is a possible D gene (6 bases). CDR3 length: 14 amino acids. Germline V gene lookup returns CDR1 SGHTA and CDR2 FQGNSA. V dropped 0 bases and J dropped 4 bases, with 8 bases sitting between them.

V gene TRBV20-1 combines with J gene TRBJ2-7, with 8 nucleotides matching TRBD1. The junction had 7 bases not matched to a gene; V was cut back by 3 bases and J by 3 bases. CDR3 size: 14 residues. CDR1 is DFQATT and CDR2 is SNEGSKA in the germline V gene (reference sequence). DNA for the CDR3: TGCAGTGCTAGGGAAGACAGGGGCCGCTACGAGCAGTACTTC. Its protein is CSAREDRGRYEQYF.